This entry features one TCR beta chain sequence. The record originates from a study of shared clonotypes between healthy human individuals. Germline CDR1 is GTSNPN and CDR2 is SVGIG (reference sequence). Trimming took 3 bases from V and 2 from J, leaving 10 bases between them. CDR3 length equals 13 residues. TCRdb's copy holds only in-frame clones and misses some; the assay was immunoSEQ multiplex PCR. Counted here are some 1 million clones, around 74% occurring once; the ten biggest clones make up roughly 1.4%. This sequence joins TRBV30 and TRBJ1-1; D possibly corresponds to TRBD1 (5 bases). The sample taken for sequencing was memory CD4+ T cells sorted from blood. Subset given: CD45RA-negative fraction. The TCR was taken from a man aged 18-30 years in good health. The CDR3 DNA is TGTGCCTGGAGGGGACCGAGAAACACTGAAGCTTTCTTT. Its protein product is CAWRGPRNTEAFF.